This entry lists 18 T cell receptor beta chains sequenced from one sample in a study of blood T cells in healthy people across ages. Then a second PCR, running roughly 7 to 11 cycles, was carried out with a sample-barcoded 5' primer and a J-beta primer mix. TCRdb fed the 5' RACE reads into MiXCR, producing one record per CDR3 protein. Among some 1,800,000 distinct CDR3 sequences listed, 35% to 50% were seen once. The sequencing input was blood. All receptors come from a human donor in good health.

The rearrangement links TRBV7-9 to TRBJ2-1; 7 bases are a match to TRBD1. Germline V CDR1 and CDR2: SEHNR, FQNEAQ (reference sequence). The CDR3 sequence is 15 residues long. The junction had 6 bases not matched to a gene; V was cut back by 2 bases and J by 5 bases. The CDR3 here is CASSLYLQGNNEQFF. The CDR3 DNA reads TGTGCCAGCAGCTTATACTTACAGGGGAACAATGAGCAGTTCTTC.

The J gene is TRBJ2-7, the V gene TRBV6-2 or TRBV6-3; no reliable D call. Per the germline V gene, CDR1 is MNHEY and CDR2 is SVGEGT. V was shortened by 4 bases and J by 2 bases, with 15 bases between the two germline ends. CDR3 length equals 15 residues. The CDR3 DNA reads as TGTGCCAGCAGTTCCCCCACGCAGAACCCCTACGAGCAGTACTTC. Protein product: CASSSPTQNPYEQYF.

This clonotype has just a few counts. The chain employs TRBV6-1 and TRBJ1-2, with TRBD1 matching 10 bases. CDR3 length equals 16 residues. Germline assignment: CDR1 MNHNS and CDR2 SASEGT. Germline trimming cut 3 bases from V and 4 bases from J; bases unmatched to any gene: 8. This chain's CDR3 is CASSDVGTGVIYGYTF. DNA for the CDR3: TGTGCCAGCAGTGATGTAGGGACAGGGGTAATCTATGGCTACACCTTC.

This clonotype occurred many times. V gene TRBV7-2 combines with J gene TRBJ2-5, with D maybe TRBD2 (7 bases). CDR1 and CDR2 from the germline V gene are SGHTA and FQGNSA. Trimming left V 6 bases short and J 6 bases short, with 14 bases between. The CDR3 totals 13 residues. Here the CDR3 reads CASSLGGAKTQYF. The CDR3 DNA reads as TGTGCCAGCAGTCTTGGGGGGGCCAAGACCCAGTACTTC.

The chain employs TRBV7-2 and TRBJ2-1; D possibly corresponds to TRBD2 (5 bases). The length of the CDR3 is 14 residues. The germline V gene encodes CDR1 SGHTA and CDR2 FQGNSA. V was clipped by 4 bases and J by 7 bases, with 14 bases between them. CDR3 loop: CASSYRTLENEQFF. The CDR3 DNA is TGTGCCAGCAGCTACCGGACTCTCGAGAATGAGCAGTTCTTC.

The V call is TRBV7-3, the J call TRBJ2-3, with TRBD2 identical over 8 bases. V was pared by 5 bases and J by 0 bases, with 7 bases of the junction left unmatched. The CDR3 loop spans 16 amino acids. Germline CDR1 reads SGHTA; CDR2 reads FQGTGA. The CDR3 spells CASSAVSGESTDTQYF. CDR3 in DNA: TGTGCCAGCAGCGCCGTTAGCGGGGAAAGCACAGATACGCAGTATTTT.

This clonotype was counted a few times. The chain carries TRBV24-1 and TRBJ2-3; 9 bases agree with TRBD1. Germline V lookup: CDR1 KGHDR, CDR2 SFDVKD. This CDR3 region has 16 residues. V gave up 3 bases and J gave up 5 bases; unmatched junction bases: 8. The CDR3 spells CATSDPQGARGDTQYF. The CDR3, as DNA: TGTGCCACCAGTGATCCACAGGGGGCGCGGGGAGATACGCAGTATTTT.

The rearrangement links TRBV3-1 to TRBJ2-3; perhaps TRBD2 as D (5 bases). CDR3 size: 16 residues. The V end was cut by 3 bases, the J end by 0 bases, with 13 bases between. CDR1 is LGHDT and CDR2 is YNNKEL in the germline V gene (reference sequence). The CDR3 bases are TGTGCCAGCAGCCATTCAACTAGTCGTAGCACAGATACGCAGTATTTT. Translating gives CASSHSTSRSTDTQYF.

Only a few counts were recorded for this clonotype. This rearrangement joins TRBV29-1 to TRBJ2-7, with D perhaps TRBD1 or TRBD2 (6 bases each). V shed 4 bases and J shed 5 bases, with 12 bases lying between them. Germline V gene lookup returns CDR1 SQVTM and CDR2 ANQGSEA. CDR3 length equals 12 residues. DNA for the CDR3: TGCAGCGTTGGCAAAGGGGGGAACGAGCAGTACTTC. It translates to CSVGKGGNEQYF.

This rearrangement joins TRBV7-2 to TRBJ2-5; 7 nucleotides match TRBD1. Germline V gene sequence: CDR1 SGHTA, CDR2 FQGNSA. The CDR3 is 15 residues long. V lost 5 bases to trimming and J lost 2 bases; unmatched junction nucleotides: 8. Written as DNA, the CDR3 is TGTGCCAGCAGCCCCAACAGGGGAAGGCAAGAGACCCAGTACTTC. Translating gives CASSPNRGRQETQYF.

This clonotype was recorded a few times. This rearrangement joins TRBV28 to TRBJ1-2; TRBD1 is a possible D gene (6 bases). V lost 6 bases and J lost 5, with 19 bases in between. Germline assignment: CDR1 MDHEN and CDR2 SYDVKM. This CDR3 region has 15 residues. CDR3 region: CASSLPGTSKYGYTF. CDR3 sequence (DNA): TGTGCCAGCAGCCTTCCCGGGACATCGAAGTATGGCTACACCTTC.

The chain combines TRBV6-6 with TRBJ2-5; 9 nucleotides match TRBD2. CDR1 MNHNY and CDR2 SVGAGI come from the germline V gene (reference sequence). J was trimmed by 2 bases and V by 1 base; bases with no gene match: 2. The CDR3 length is 15 residues. The CDR3 bases are TGTGCCAGCAGTTACTTCCTAGCGGGGCAAGAGACCCAGTACTTC. As protein: CASSYFLAGQETQYF.

This chain uses TRBV7-8 with TRBJ2-7; the D gene could be TRBD1 or TRBD2 (5 bases each). The CDR3 sequence is 13 residues long. Between the trimmed V and J ends, which lost 1 base and 6 bases, there was a span of 10 bases. Germline CDR1 reads SGHVS; CDR2 reads FQNEAQ. The CDR3 nucleotides read TGTGCCAGCAGCTTAGTAGGGACCTTCGAGCAGTACTTC. Protein: CASSLVGTFEQYF.

This clonotype has only one observation. This chain uses TRBV28 with TRBJ1-5, with D unresolved. There are 13 residues in the CDR3. Looked up from germline, CDR1 is MDHEN and CDR2 is SYDVKM. V was cut by 3 bases and J by 7 bases, with 10 bases left in between. DNA of the CDR3: TGTGCCAGCAGTTTTTATTTAGGCCAGCCCCAGCATTTT. It is translated as CASSFYLGQPQHF.

This clonotype was found a few times. This rearrangement joins TRBV7-2 to TRBJ2-1, with 8 nucleotides matching TRBD1. V shed 5 bases, J shed 6 bases, and the junction held 6 bases outside the gene matches. Germline V gives CDR1 SGHTA, CDR2 FQGNSA. This CDR3 is 14 amino acids long. This chain's CDR3 is CASSPRTGFNEQFF. The CDR3, as DNA: TGTGCCAGCAGCCCTAGGACAGGGTTCAATGAGCAGTTCTTC.

This clonotype was observed a handful of times. DNA of the CDR3: TGTGCCAGCAGTTTTGGGACTAGCGGCAACCAAGAGACCCAGTACTTC. Protein product: CASSFGTSGNQETQYF. V usage is TRBV27 and J usage is TRBJ2-5; 11 bases agree with TRBD2. The trim removed 3 bases at V and 0 bases at J, leaving 3 bases unmatched. This CDR3 has 16 residues. Per germline, CDR1 MNHEY and CDR2 SMNVEV (reference sequence).

V gene TRBV12-3 or TRBV12-4 combines with J gene TRBJ1-1, with 9 bases lining up with TRBD1. The CDR3 runs 14 residues. The J segment lost 2 bases and the V segment lost 6 bases, leaving 4 bases of the junction unmatched. The CDR3 spells CASRGGQGNTEAFF. In DNA, the CDR3 is TGTGCCAGCAGGGGGGGACAGGGAAACACTGAAGCTTTCTTT.

The chain joins TRBV30 to TRBJ2-2; D not resolved. This CDR3 has 12 residues. The germline V and J ends were trimmed by 5 bases and 6 bases, with 10 bases remaining between them. CDR1 and CDR2 from the germline V gene are GTSNPN and SVGIG (reference sequence). CDR3 sequence: CAWSRLAGELFF. CDR3 nucleotides: TGTGCCTGGTCACGATTAGCCGGGGAGCTGTTTTTT.